Presented here are 3 T cell receptor beta chains from one specimen sequenced in a study of blood T cells in healthy people across ages. For the second PCR, which ran for roughly 6 to 11 cycles, a sample-barcoded 5' primer and a J-beta primer mix were used. Via MiXCR, TCRdb re-called the 5' RACE reads, giving one row per CDR3 protein. The repertoire holds 650,000 to 1,000,000 distinct CDR3 sequences, under 40% seen once, with approximately 12% in the top ten. Source material: blood. The receptors originated from a man in his late teens or twenties in good health.

This clonotype was detected only once. The CDR3 DNA reads TGCGCCAGCAGCCAAGAGACTAGTCGACGCAATGAGCAGTACTTC. As protein: CASSQETSRRNEQYF. This sequence joins TRBV4-3 and TRBJ2-1; tentative D call: TRBD2 (6 bases). The closer fit of TRBJ2-7 to the DNA end suggests the J call may be wrong. The CDR3 has 15 residues. Per the germline V gene, CDR1 is LGHNA and CDR2 is YSLEER.

The sample holds many counts of this clonotype. The chain recombines TRBV30 with TRBJ1-2, with TRBD1 matching over 8 bases. Germline CDR1 is GTSNPN and CDR2 is SVGIG (reference sequence). V shed 2 bases and J 4 bases; nucleotides not matched to a gene: 3. The CDR3 extends over 13 amino acids. The CDR3 DNA sequence: TGTGCCTGGAGTAGGACAGGGTCCTATGGCTACACCTTC. Encoded protein: CAWSRTGSYGYTF.

The chain is built from TRBV20-1 and TRBJ2-4, with 8 nucleotides matching TRBD1. Per the germline V gene, CDR1 is DFQATT and CDR2 is SNEGSKA (reference sequence). CDR3 length equals 14 residues. After removal of 0 bases from V and 8 bases from J, the junction contained 6 bases not matched to a gene. The CDR3 nucleotides are TGCAGTGCTAGAGATGGACAGGGTTTGGACATTCAGTACTTC. It specifies CSARDGQGLDIQYF.